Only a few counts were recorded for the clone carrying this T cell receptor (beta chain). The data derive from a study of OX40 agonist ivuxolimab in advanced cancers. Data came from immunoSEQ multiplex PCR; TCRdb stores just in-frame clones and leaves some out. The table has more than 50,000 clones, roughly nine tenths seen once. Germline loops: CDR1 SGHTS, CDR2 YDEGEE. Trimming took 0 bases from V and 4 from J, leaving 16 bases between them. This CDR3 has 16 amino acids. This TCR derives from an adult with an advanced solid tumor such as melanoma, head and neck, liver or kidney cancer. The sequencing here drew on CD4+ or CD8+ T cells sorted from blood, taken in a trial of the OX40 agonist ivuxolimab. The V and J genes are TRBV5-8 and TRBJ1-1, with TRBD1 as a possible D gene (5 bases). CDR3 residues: CASSLGIGSGGTEAFF. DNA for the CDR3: TGTGCCAGCAGCTTGGGAATCGGGTCTGGGGGCACTGAAGCTTTCTTT.